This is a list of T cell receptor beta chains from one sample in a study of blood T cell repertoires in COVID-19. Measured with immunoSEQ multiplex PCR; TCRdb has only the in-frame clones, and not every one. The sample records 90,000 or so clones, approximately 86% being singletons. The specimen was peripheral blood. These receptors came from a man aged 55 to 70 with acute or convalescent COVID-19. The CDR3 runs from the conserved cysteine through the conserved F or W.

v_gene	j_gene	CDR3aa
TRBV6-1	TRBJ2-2	CASSAPRLAGFTGELFF
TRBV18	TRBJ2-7	CASSPNSYEQYF
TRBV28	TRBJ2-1	CASRRGLAGVRNEQFF
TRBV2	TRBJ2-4	CASSEWGDSKNIQYF
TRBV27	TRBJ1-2	CASSLWRGSGYTF
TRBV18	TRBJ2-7	CASSPPTGQIGSEQYF
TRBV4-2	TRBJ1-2	CASSHLPGQSYGYTF
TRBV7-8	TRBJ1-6	CASSLSGISSPLHF
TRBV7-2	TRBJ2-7	CASSLAAGVWQYF
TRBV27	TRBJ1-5	CASSWAFGQPQHF
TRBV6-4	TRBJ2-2	CASSVAKGAGELFF
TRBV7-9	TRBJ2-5	CASSRDYQETQYF
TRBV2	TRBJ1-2	CASSADQGRGYTF
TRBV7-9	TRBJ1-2	CASSLSGTDGYTF
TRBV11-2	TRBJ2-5	CASSLDTSGGLETQYF
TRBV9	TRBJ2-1	CASSIDPGSGIKNEQFF
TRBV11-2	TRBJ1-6	CASSLSGVSSPLHF
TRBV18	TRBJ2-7	CASSPRSGTAYEQYF
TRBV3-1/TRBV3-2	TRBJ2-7	CASSQPGGYEQYF
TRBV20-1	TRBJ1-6	CSASTGRNSPLHF
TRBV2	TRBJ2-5	CASSGGTHQETQYF
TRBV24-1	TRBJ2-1	CATSDSGGSSYNEQFF
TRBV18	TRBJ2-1	CASSLVGGEEQFF
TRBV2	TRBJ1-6	CASSESDRGNSPLHF
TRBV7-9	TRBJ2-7	CASREAGRDSSYEQYF
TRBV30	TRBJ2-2	CAWSGTNTGELFF
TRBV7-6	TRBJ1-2	CASSPLPTGIYGYTF
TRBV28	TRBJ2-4	CASSQAKNIQYF
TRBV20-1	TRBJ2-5	CSASFLAVKETQYF